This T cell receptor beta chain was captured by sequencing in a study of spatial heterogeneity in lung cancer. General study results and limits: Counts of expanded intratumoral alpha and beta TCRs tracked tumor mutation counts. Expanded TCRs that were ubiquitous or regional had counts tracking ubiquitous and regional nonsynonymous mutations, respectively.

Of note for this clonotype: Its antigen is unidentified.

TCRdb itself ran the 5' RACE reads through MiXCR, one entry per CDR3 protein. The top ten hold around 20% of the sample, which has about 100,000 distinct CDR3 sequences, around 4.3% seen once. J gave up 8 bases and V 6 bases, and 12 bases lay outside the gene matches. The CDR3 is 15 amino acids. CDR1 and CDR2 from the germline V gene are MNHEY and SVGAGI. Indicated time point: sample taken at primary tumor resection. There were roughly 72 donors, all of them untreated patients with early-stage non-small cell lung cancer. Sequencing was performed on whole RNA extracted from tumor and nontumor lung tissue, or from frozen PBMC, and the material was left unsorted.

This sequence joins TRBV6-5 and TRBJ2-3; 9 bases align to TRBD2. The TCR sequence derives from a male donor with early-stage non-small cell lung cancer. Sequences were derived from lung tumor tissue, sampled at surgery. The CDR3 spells CASRDSGSGRGTQYF. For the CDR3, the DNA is TGTGCCAGCAGGGATAGCGGGAGTGGCCGTGGTACGCAGTATTTT.